Reported below is one TCR beta chain. Its antigen is unknown. Then a second PCR, running roughly 7 to 11 cycles, was carried out with a sample-barcoded 5' primer and a J-beta primer mix. MiXCR, run by TCRdb on the 5' RACE reads, gives a single entry per CDR3 protein. The sample includes 600,000 or so distinct CDR3 sequences, about 45% of them seen just once. CDR1 and CDR2 (germline): LNHDA, SQIVND (reference sequence). V was shortened by 6 bases and J by 5 bases, with 14 bases between the two germline ends. The CDR3 runs 14 residues. These data come from a study of blood T cells in healthy people across ages. Overall study findings and caveats: Age brought a roughly linear fall in TCR beta diversity measured per million T cells. Among long-lived donors, naive CD4+ cells were more numerous and diversity higher than in aged donors. Unsorted PBMCs prevented conclusive naive versus antigen-experienced comparison.

A minimum of 6.5 million PBMCs was isolated per sample. The source is an elderly man in good health. The specimen sequenced was blood. V usage is TRBV19 and J usage is TRBJ1-5; D is unresolved. The CDR3 DNA follows: TGTGCCAGTAGCACCCGGGATTGGGATCAGCCCCAGCATTTT. Translated: CASSTRDWDQPQHF.